Below, 31 T cell receptor beta chains from the same sample are listed, as sequenced in a study of Ad26.COV2.S vaccination and SARS-CoV-2 variants (dated by TCRdb to the early 2020s). The treatment or condition tag for this specimen amounts to: roughly 19 received Ad26.COV2.S at low or high dose, single or two shots; several received placebo; per-sample allocation not given. Repertoires of vaccine and placebo recipients were sequenced from samples collected on day 63 after the first injection. Library preparation was by the immunoSEQ multiplex PCR assay. Held by TCRdb, this immuneACCESS table contains in-frame sequences only and omits some clones. Under half of the omission traces to an unresolved V gene where checked; the cause of the rest is unknown. The sample yields around 250,000 clones; more than 75% were counted once. More than 2.5% of the sample lies in the top ten. Material: peripheral blood, obtained in a trial of Ad26.COV2.S vaccine versus placebo. Receptors were obtained from a person aged 18-65 years who received the Ad26.COV2.S COVID-19 vaccine or a placebo.

The chain combines TRBV6-2 or TRBV6-3 with TRBJ1-4, with TRBD1 matching 7 bases. The J segment lost 8 bases and the V segment lost 5 bases, leaving 8 bases of the junction unmatched. The CDR3 has 14 amino acids. The germline gives CDR1 MNHEY, CDR2 SVGEGT. CDR3: CASSRGGAVEKLFF. CDR3 nucleotides: TGTGCCAGCAGTCGAGGGGGCGCAGTAGAAAAACTGTTTTTT.

The chain recombines TRBV19 with TRBJ2-2; 12 bases align to TRBD2. With 7 bases clipped from V and 5 bases from J, the junction kept 11 bases outside the gene matches. Germline CDR1 is LNHDA and CDR2 is SQIVND (reference sequence). The CDR3 has 17 amino acids. CDR3 nucleotides: TGTGCCAGTACAAAGACTAGCGGGAGAGTTGATACCGGGGAGCTGTTTTTT. Its protein is CASTKTSGRVDTGELFF.

The chain combines TRBV6-1 with TRBJ1-4, with 9 bases fitting TRBD1. Germline CDR1 and CDR2: MNHNS and SASEGT. V was pared by 1 base and J by 7 bases, with 7 bases of the junction left unmatched. CDR3 length equals 16 residues. The CDR3 region has the DNA TGTGCCAGCAGTGAAGTCCCGGGACAGGGTAGTGAAAAACTGTTTTTT. Translation: CASSEVPGQGSEKLFF.

This clone was seen a single time. The V gene is TRBV19, the J gene TRBJ1-3, with a weak D call TRBD1 (6 bases). CDR3 length equals 15 residues. The ends were cut back, 7 bases at V and 0 bases at J, with 13 bases in the middle. From germline, CDR1 is LNHDA and CDR2 SQIVND (reference sequence). The CDR3 nucleotides read TGTGCCAGTAAACCCGACAGGAACTCTGGAAACACCATATATTTT. This encodes CASKPDRNSGNTIYF.

V is TRBV6-5 and J is TRBJ1-2, with D perhaps matching TRBD1 (5 bases). There are 15 residues in the CDR3. Germline-derived CDR1 and CDR2 are MNHEY and SVGAGI. Trimming pared 3 bases from V and 3 bases from J, leaving 14 bases between. The CDR3 region is CASSYTPRGYYGYTF. The CDR3 DNA follows: TGTGCCAGCAGTTATACCCCTCGGGGGTACTATGGCTACACCTTC.

The rearrangement links TRBV6-1 to TRBJ2-7; no firm D call. Trimming took off 2 bases at V and 3 bases at J, with 8 bases between the two ends. Looked up from germline, CDR1 is MNHNS and CDR2 is SASEGT. CDR3 length: 13 residues. In nucleotides, the CDR3 is TGTGCCAGCAGTGAAATGTATTTCTACGAGCAGTACTTC. Translating gives CASSEMYFYEQYF.

V gene TRBV7-3 combines with J gene TRBJ1-1, with D uncertain. The germline CDR1 and CDR2 sequences are SGHTA and FQGTGA. The CDR3 extends over 13 amino acids. V was clipped by 5 bases and J by 2 bases, with 9 bases between them. CDR3: CASSRWGNTEAFF. For the CDR3, the DNA is TGTGCCAGCAGCCGATGGGGTAACACTGAAGCTTTCTTT.

V is TRBV4-2 and J is TRBJ1-6; tentative D call: TRBD1 (5 bases). The germline V gene encodes CDR1 LGHNA and CDR2 YNFKEQ. V lost 4 bases to trimming and J lost 5 bases, with 15 bases between them. The CDR3 totals 16 residues. The CDR3, as DNA: TGTGCCAGCAGCCGCTCGGACACAATAAATAATTCACCCCTCCACTTT. Amino acid sequence: CASSRSDTINNSPLHF.

This clone rates as medium-sized. The J gene is TRBJ1-5, the V gene TRBV12-5, with no clear D. This CDR3 has 15 residues. Germline CDR1 and CDR2: LGHNT and FRNRAP. Trimming took 0 bases from V and 3 from J, leaving 9 bases between them. As DNA, the CDR3 is TGTGCTAGTGGTTTGGTACTCAGTTCCAATCAGCCCCAGCATTTT. As protein: CASGLVLSSNQPQHF.

The rearrangement links TRBV19 to TRBJ1-6; no reliable D call. Germline lookup yields CDR1 LNHDA and CDR2 SQIVND (reference sequence). The CDR3 totals 15 residues. V lost 7 bases, J lost 3 bases, and 13 bases lay in between. The CDR3 here is CASTQLRNYNSPLHF. The CDR3 region has the DNA TGTGCCAGTACCCAGCTCAGGAACTATAATTCACCCCTCCACTTT.

This chain connects TRBV19 to TRBJ1-1; the D gene is possibly TRBD1 (5 bases). V was cut by 1 base and J by 5 bases, with 14 bases left in between. The germline V gene encodes CDR1 LNHDA and CDR2 SQIVND (reference sequence). The CDR3 contains 15 residues. The CDR3 bases are TGTGCCAGTAGTATAGGATTGCTGGGGGGGACTGAAGCTTTCTTT. Residues: CASSIGLLGGTEAFF.

In this sample, this clone turned up once. The rearrangement links TRBV9 to TRBJ2-7, with 9 bases identical to TRBD1. V trimming: 0 bases; J trimming: 2 bases; junction bases outside the gene matches: 3. Germline V gene lookup returns CDR1 SGDLS and CDR2 YYNGEE. This CDR3 is built from 15 residues. Here the CDR3 DNA reads TGTGCCAGCAGCGTAGAAGACAGGGGGACCTACGAGCAGTACTTC. As protein: CASSVEDRGTYEQYF.

This sequence joins TRBV18 and TRBJ1-1, with TRBD1 matching over 10 bases. The ends lost 3 bases at V and 7 bases at J; junction bases unmatched: 5. Germline lookup yields CDR1 KGHSH and CDR2 LQKENI. This CDR3 region has 14 residues. The DNA of the CDR3 is TGTGCCAGCTCACCCGGACAGGGGGTATTTGAAGCTTTCTTT. Residues: CASSPGQGVFEAFF.

This clone was detected a few times. The V and J genes are TRBV6-5 and TRBJ2-7; 10 positions agree with TRBD1. V dropped 8 bases and J dropped 4; count of bases not matched to a gene: 2. Germline CDR1 reads MNHEY; CDR2 reads SVGAGI. The CDR3 is made up of 12 amino acids. For the CDR3, the DNA is TGTGCCAGCGGGACAGGGGAATACGAGCAGTACTTC. This codes for CASGTGEYEQYF.

This rearrangement joins TRBV25-1 to TRBJ2-2; D possibly corresponds to TRBD1 (7 bases). Germline lookup yields CDR1 MGHDK and CDR2 SYGVNS. The CDR3 has 14 residues. Trimming removed 8 bases from V and 7 bases from J, with 17 bases in between. The CDR3 spells CASCRGGDSGELFF. The CDR3 DNA reads as TGTGCCAGCTGCCGCGGAGGGGACAGCGGGGAGCTGTTTTTT.

The rearrangement joins TRBV5-5 to TRBJ1-5; weak D call: TRBD1 (5 bases). Trimming removed 3 bases from V and 0 bases from J, with 16 bases in between. This CDR3 is built from 17 residues. Germline V CDR1 and CDR2: SGHKS, YYEKEE (reference sequence). DNA of the CDR3: TGTGCCAGCAGCTGGAAACAGGTTTCCGATAGCAATCAGCCCCAGCATTTT. It encodes CASSWKQVSDSNQPQHF.

This chain connects TRBV2 to TRBJ1-2, with 9 bases matching TRBD1. The CDR3 totals 12 residues. Trimming cost V 4 bases and J 13 bases; bases outside gene matches: 7. Germline loops: CDR1 SNHLY, CDR2 FYNNEI. CDR3 sequence (DNA): TGTGCCAGCAGTGGGGACAGGGTCACTCTCACCTTC. Translation gives CASSGDRVTLTF. The entire variable domain, with the rest obtained from reference TRBV2 and TRBJ1-2, is as follows: EPEVTQTPSHQVTQMGQEVILRCVPISNHLYFYWYRQILGQKVEFLVSFYNNEISEKSEIFDDQFSVERPDGSNFTLKIRSTKLEDSAMYFCASSGDRVTLTFGSGTRLTVV.

The chain combines TRBV20-1 with TRBJ1-2; D gene uncertain. The CDR3 runs to 9 residues. The ends were cut back, 8 bases at V and 2 bases at J, with 3 bases in the middle. Germline V gene lookup returns CDR1 DFQATT and CDR2 SNEGSKA (reference sequence). The CDR3 protein is CSTNYGYTF. For the CDR3, the DNA is TGCAGTACAAACTATGGCTACACCTTC.

The rearrangement uses TRBV5-8 and TRBJ2-2, with TRBD2 matching over 9 bases. Germline CDR1 is SGHTS and CDR2 is YDEGEE. V lost 0 bases to trimming and J lost 2 bases; unmatched junction nucleotides: 5. The CDR3 is made up of 17 amino acids. The CDR3 DNA follows: TGTGCCAGCAGCTTGGCCAGTAGCGGGAGAAACACCGGGGAGCTGTTTTTT. Its protein is CASSLASSGRNTGELFF.

This clone is a singleton in its sample. The chain recombines TRBV9 with TRBJ2-1; possibly TRBD2 for D (5 bases). Trimming stripped 1 base from V and 2 bases from J, with 10 bases between. This CDR3 contains 15 residues. CDR1 and CDR2 (germline): SGDLS, YYNGEE. For the CDR3, the DNA is TGTGCCAGCAGCGTAAAGGACTCTCCCTACAATGAGCAGTTCTTC. This gives the protein CASSVKDSPYNEQFF.

This chain links TRBV4-2 with TRBJ2-7; 8 bases are shared with TRBD1. Germline V gives CDR1 LGHNA, CDR2 YNFKEQ. CDR3 length: 17 amino acids. Losses at the gene ends were 0 bases for V and 2 bases for J; bases not matched to a gene: 9. DNA of the CDR3: TGTGCCAGCAGCCAAGACTCTGGGACAGGTTTCGCCTACGAGCAGTACTTC. Residues: CASSQDSGTGFAYEQYF.

This rearrangement joins TRBV10-3 to TRBJ2-1; D is unresolved. Germline lookup yields CDR1 ENHRY and CDR2 SYGVKD. This CDR3 is built from 13 residues. Trimming took 2 bases from V and 7 from J, leaving 9 bases between them. CDR3 sequence reads: CAISEGRSNEQFF. The CDR3 DNA reads TGTGCCATCAGTGAGGGGCGTAGTAATGAGCAGTTCTTC.

The chain links TRBV5-6 to TRBJ1-2; D is possibly TRBD1 (6 bases). Germline assignment: CDR1 SGHDT and CDR2 YYEEEE. V was pared by 0 bases and J by 4 bases, with 13 bases between. The CDR3 spans 15 residues. In nucleotides, the CDR3 is TGTGCCAGCAGCTTGGAACAGGGAAGGTCCTATGGCTACACCTTC. It encodes CASSLEQGRSYGYTF.

This clone was counted between two and nine times. The genes are TRBV6-5 and TRBJ2-1; 7 bases are shared with TRBD1. Germline CDR1 reads MNHEY; CDR2 reads SVGAGI. The CDR3 runs 16 residues. V lost 2 bases, J lost 2 bases, and 6 bases stayed unmatched. The CDR3 nucleotides read TGTGCCAGCAGTTACCAGGACAGGCCCCCCTACAATGAGCAGTTCTTC. It specifies CASSYQDRPPYNEQFF.

V gene TRBV7-2 combines with J gene TRBJ2-7; TRBD1 might be the D (6 bases). The germline V and J ends were trimmed by 0 bases and 0 bases, with 9 bases remaining between them. Germline lookup yields CDR1 SGHTA and CDR2 FQGNSA. This CDR3 comprises 15 residues. The CDR3 nucleotides read TGTGCCAGCAGCTTAGCGTCAGGGGTCTCCTACGAGCAGTACTTC. Protein: CASSLASGVSYEQYF.

The chain combines TRBV5-4 with TRBJ1-1; 7 nucleotides match TRBD1. The CDR3 is 16 amino acids. The V segment lost 4 bases and the J segment 4 bases; nucleotides outside the gene matches: 13. From germline, CDR1 is SGHNT and CDR2 YYREEE (reference sequence). CDR3 protein: CASSPQVGGTATEAFF. Written as DNA, the CDR3 is TGTGCCAGCAGCCCACAGGTTGGAGGGACAGCCACTGAAGCTTTCTTT.

The V gene is TRBV9, the J gene TRBJ2-7; D not certain. Germline-derived CDR1 and CDR2 are SGDLS and YYNGEE. This CDR3 region has 15 residues. Trimming pared 2 bases from V and 6 bases from J, leaving 18 bases between. The CDR3 nucleotides read TGTGCCAGCAGCGTCTCAGGCCTGGAATTGGGCGAGCAGTACTTC. Its protein is CASSVSGLELGEQYF.

This chain connects TRBV12-3 or TRBV12-4 to TRBJ2-2; D gene ambiguous. There are 12 residues in the CDR3. The V and J ends lost 6 bases and 7 bases respectively, with 9 bases between them. The CDR3 DNA sequence: TGTGCCAGCAGCCAGTGGGGCGGGGAGCTGTTTTTT. Translation: CASSQWGGELFF.

A note on this clone: One end of the junction is discordant with germline, which a read error may explain. The chain combines TRBV7-2 with TRBJ2-7; 8 bases match TRBD1. Germline CDR1 reads SGHTA; CDR2 reads FQGNSA. The CDR3 covers 15 residues. In nucleotides, the CDR3 is TGTGCCAGCAGCTTAGGGACAGGGAGCTCCCACGAGCAGTACTTC. The encoded protein is CASSLGTGSSHEQYF.

The chain has TRBV3-1 (or the pseudogene TRBV3-2) and TRBJ2-7; 11 bases align to TRBD2. The CDR3 loop spans 16 amino acids. V gave up 0 bases and J gave up 2 bases; unmatched junction bases: 3. Germline CDR1 LGHDT, CDR2 YNNKEL (reference sequence). CDR3 sequence: CASSQETSGTTYEQYF. CDR3 bases: TGTGCCAGCAGCCAAGAGACTAGCGGGACAACCTACGAGCAGTACTTC.

The chain uses TRBV5-1 and TRBJ1-1; D is unresolved. V dropped 3 bases and J dropped 0 bases, with 9 bases sitting between them. The CDR3 is 14 residues long. CDR1 and CDR2 (germline): SGHRS, YFSETQ. CDR3 sequence: CASSWVAVNTEAFF. The CDR3 nucleotides read TGCGCCAGCAGCTGGGTGGCGGTGAACACTGAAGCTTTCTTT.